The next 4 T cell receptor beta chains were all read from a single sample in a study of T cell repertoires in cytomegalovirus infection. For these TCRs, the target antigens are not known. Via MiXCR, TCRdb re-called the reads, giving one row per CDR3 protein. This sample has hundreds of thousands of distinct CDR3 sequences, with around 35% found just once. The starting material was cultured PBMCs, obtained from culture after CMV antigen stimulation. These receptors were taken from a human donor in good health (CMV status not recorded). Some clones in this sample may be carry-over from other donors' samples.

This chain joins TRBV27 and TRBJ1-6, with D possibly TRBD1 on 6 matching bases. Between the trimmed V and J ends, which lost 3 bases and 7 bases, there was a span of 16 bases. Germline V gene data show CDR1 as MNHEY and CDR2 as SMNVEV (reference sequence). This CDR3 contains 16 residues. For the CDR3, the DNA is TGTGCCAGCAGTTTGGGTTCAGGGGAGACGAATTCACCCCTCCACTTT. It specifies CASSLGSGETNSPLHF.

This clonotype occurred a few times. The rearrangement joins TRBV7-2 to TRBJ2-3; TRBD2 matches 7 bases. This CDR3 spans 17 amino acids. V dropped 3 bases and J dropped 2; count of bases not matched to a gene: 11. CDR1 SGHTA and CDR2 FQGNSA come from the germline V gene. Here the CDR3 reads CASSFRGASGTTDTQYF. The CDR3 nucleotides read TGTGCCAGCAGCTTCAGAGGGGCTAGCGGCACCACAGATACGCAGTATTTT.

V usage is TRBV6-4 and J usage is TRBJ2-3; D possibly corresponds to TRBD2 (6 bases). The CDR3 has 16 amino acids. Germline CDR1 and CDR2: MRHNA and SNTAGT. V shed 4 bases and J shed 0 bases, with 14 bases lying between them. The DNA of the CDR3 is TGTGCCAGCAGTGCCAGTCGAGGGACTAGCACAGATACGCAGTATTTT. Encoded protein: CASSASRGTSTDTQYF.

This clonotype has more than one count but fewer than ten. The V gene is TRBV7-2, the J gene TRBJ2-5, with D unclear. The germline V and J ends were trimmed by 5 bases and 7 bases, with 11 bases remaining between them. Per the germline V gene, CDR1 is SGHTA and CDR2 is FQGNSA. The CDR3 is 12 residues long. The DNA of the CDR3 is TGTGCCAGCAGCGGTCGTGCTTGGACCCAGTACTTC. It is translated as CASSGRAWTQYF. Together with reference TRBV7-2 and TRBJ2-5, the CDR3 gives the full variable domain: GAGVSQSPSNKVTEKGKDVELRCDPISGHTALYWYRQSLGQGLEFLIYFQGNSAPDKSGLPSDRFSAERTGGSVSTLTIQRTQQEDSAVYLCASSGRAWTQYFGPGTRLLVL.